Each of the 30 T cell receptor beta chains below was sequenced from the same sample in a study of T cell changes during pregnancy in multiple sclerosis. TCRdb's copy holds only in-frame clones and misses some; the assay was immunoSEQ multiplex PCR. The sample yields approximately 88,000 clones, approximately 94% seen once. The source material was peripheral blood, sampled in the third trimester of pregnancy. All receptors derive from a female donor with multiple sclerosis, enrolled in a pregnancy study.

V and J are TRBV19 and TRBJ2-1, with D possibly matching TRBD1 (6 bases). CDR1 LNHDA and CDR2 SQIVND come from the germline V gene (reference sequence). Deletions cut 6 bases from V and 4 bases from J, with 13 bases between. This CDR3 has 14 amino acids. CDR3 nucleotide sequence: TGTGCCAGTAGCCCCTGGACAGATTACAATGAGCAGTTCTTC. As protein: CASSPWTDYNEQFF.

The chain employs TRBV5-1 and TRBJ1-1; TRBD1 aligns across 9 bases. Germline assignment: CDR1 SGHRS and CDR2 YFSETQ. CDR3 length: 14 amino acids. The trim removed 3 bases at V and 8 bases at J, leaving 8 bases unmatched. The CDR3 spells CASSSLDRGREAFF. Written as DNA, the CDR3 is TGCGCCAGCAGCTCACTGGACAGGGGCCGGGAAGCTTTCTTT.

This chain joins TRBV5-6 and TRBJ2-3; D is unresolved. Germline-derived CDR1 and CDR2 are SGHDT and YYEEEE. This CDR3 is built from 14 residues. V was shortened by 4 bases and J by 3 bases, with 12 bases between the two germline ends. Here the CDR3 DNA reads TGTGCCAGCAGCGCCCGCCTAGTAACAGATACGCAGTATTTT. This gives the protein CASSARLVTDTQYF.

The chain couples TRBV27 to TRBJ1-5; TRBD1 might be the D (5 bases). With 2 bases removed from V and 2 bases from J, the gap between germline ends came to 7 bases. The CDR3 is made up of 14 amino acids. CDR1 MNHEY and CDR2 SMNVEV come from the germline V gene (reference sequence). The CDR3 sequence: CASSLPGGNQPQHF. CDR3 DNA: TGTGCCAGCAGTTTACCGGGGGGCAATCAGCCCCAGCATTTT.

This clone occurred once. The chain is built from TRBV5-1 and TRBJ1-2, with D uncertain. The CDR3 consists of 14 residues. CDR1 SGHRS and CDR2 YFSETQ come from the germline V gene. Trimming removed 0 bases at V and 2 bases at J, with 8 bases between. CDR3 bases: TGCGCCAGCAGCTTGGGGGCCCAAAACTATGGCTACACCTTC. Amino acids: CASSLGAQNYGYTF.

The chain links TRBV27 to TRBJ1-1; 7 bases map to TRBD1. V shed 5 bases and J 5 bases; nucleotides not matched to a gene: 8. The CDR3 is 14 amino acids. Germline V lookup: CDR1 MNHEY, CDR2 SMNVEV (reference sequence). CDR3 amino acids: CASSQTGVRTEAFF. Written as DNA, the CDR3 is TGTGCCAGCAGTCAAACAGGGGTCAGAACTGAAGCTTTCTTT.

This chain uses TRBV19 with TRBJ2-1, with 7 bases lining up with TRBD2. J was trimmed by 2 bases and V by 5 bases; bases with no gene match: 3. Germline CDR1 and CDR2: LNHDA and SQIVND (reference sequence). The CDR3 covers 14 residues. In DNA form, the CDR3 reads TGTGCCAGTAGTGAGGGAGGGGCCTACAATGAGCAGTTCTTC. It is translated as CASSEGGAYNEQFF.

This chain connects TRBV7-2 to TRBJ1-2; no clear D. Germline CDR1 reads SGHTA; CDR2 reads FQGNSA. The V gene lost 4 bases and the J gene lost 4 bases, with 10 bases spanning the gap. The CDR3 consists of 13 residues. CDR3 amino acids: CASSYMVIYGYTF. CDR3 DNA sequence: TGTGCCAGCAGCTACATGGTGATCTATGGCTACACCTTC.

In nucleotides, the CDR3 is TGTGCCAGCAGGGCGGACAGTATCTATGGCTACACCTTC. This codes for CASRADSIYGYTF. This chain links TRBV9 with TRBJ1-2; D might be TRBD1 (6 bases). The ends were cut back, 5 bases at V and 4 bases at J, with 12 bases in the middle. This CDR3 contains 13 residues. From germline, CDR1 is SGDLS and CDR2 YYNGEE.

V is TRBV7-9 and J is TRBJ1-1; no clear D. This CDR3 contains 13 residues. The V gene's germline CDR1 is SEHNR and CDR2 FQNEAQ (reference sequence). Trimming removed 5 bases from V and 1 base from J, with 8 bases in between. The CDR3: CASSGRKNTEAFF. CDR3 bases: TGTGCCAGCAGCGGGAGGAAGAACACTGAAGCTTTCTTT. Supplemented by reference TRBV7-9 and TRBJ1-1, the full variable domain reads DTGVSQNPRHKITKRGQNVTFRCDPISEHNRLYWYRQTLGQGPEFLTYFQNEAQLEKSRLLSDRFSAERPKGSFSTLEIQRTEQGDSAMYLCASSGRKNTEAFFGQGTRLTVV.

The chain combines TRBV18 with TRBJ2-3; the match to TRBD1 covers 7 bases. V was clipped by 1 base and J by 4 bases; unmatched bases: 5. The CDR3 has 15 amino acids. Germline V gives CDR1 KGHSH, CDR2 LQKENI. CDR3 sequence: CASSPQGASSDTQYF. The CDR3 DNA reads TGTGCCAGCTCACCACAGGGGGCGAGCTCAGATACGCAGTATTTT.

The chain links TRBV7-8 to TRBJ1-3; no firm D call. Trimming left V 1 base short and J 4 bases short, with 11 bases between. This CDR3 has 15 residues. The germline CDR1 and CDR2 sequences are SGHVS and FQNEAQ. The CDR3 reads CASSLGGSAGNTIYF. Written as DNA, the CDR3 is TGTGCCAGCAGCTTAGGCGGGAGCGCGGGAAACACCATATATTTT.

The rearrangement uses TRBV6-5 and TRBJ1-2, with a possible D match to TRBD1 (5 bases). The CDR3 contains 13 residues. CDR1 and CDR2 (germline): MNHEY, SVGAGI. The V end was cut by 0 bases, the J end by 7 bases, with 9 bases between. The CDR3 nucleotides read TGTGCCAGCAGTTACTCGGGGGGAGGTGGCTACACCTTC. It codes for CASSYSGGGGYTF.

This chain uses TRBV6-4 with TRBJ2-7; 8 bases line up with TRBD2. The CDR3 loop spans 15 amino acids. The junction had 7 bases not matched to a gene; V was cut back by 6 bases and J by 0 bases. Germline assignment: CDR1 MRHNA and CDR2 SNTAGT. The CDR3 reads CASRVPSGSSYEQYF. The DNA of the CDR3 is TGTGCCAGCAGGGTTCCGAGCGGGAGCTCCTACGAGCAGTACTTC.

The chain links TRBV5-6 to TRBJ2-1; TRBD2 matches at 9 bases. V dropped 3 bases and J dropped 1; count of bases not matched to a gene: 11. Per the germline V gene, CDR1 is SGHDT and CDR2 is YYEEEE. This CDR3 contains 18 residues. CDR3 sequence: CASSWLGASGESYNEQFF. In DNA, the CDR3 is TGTGCCAGCAGCTGGCTGGGGGCTAGCGGGGAGTCCTACAATGAGCAGTTCTTC.

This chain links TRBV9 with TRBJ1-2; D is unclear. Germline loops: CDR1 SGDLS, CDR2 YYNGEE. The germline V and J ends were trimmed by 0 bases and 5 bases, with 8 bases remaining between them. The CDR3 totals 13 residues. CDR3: CASSVVGGYGYTF. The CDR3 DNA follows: TGTGCCAGCAGCGTAGTTGGCGGGTATGGCTACACCTTC. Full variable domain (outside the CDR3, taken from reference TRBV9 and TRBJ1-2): DSGVTQTPKHLITATGQRVTLRCSPRSGDLSVYWYQQSLDQGLQFLIQYYNGEERAKGNILERFSAQQFPDLHSELNLSSLELGDSALYFCASSVVGGYGYTFGSGTRLTVV.

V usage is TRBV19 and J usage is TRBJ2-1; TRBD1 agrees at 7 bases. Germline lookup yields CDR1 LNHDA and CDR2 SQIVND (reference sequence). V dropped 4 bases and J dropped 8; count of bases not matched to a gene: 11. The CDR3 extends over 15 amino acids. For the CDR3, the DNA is TGTGCCAGTAGTAGCGGACAGGTCTTTCTCTATGAGCAGTTCTTC. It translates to CASSSGQVFLYEQFF. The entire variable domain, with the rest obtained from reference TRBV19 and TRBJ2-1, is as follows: DGGITQSPKYLFRKEGQNVTLSCEQNLNHDAMYWYRQDPGQGLRLIYYSQIVNDFQKGDIAEGYSVSREKKESFPLTVTSAQKNPTAFYLCASSSGQVFLYEQFFGPGTRLTVL.

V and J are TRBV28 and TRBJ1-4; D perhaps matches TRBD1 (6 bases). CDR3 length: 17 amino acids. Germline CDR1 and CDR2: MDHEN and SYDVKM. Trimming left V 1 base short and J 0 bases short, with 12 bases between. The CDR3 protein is CASSLLGGIATNEKLFF. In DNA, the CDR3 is TGTGCCAGCAGTTTATTAGGGGGTATCGCAACTAATGAAAAACTGTTTTTT.

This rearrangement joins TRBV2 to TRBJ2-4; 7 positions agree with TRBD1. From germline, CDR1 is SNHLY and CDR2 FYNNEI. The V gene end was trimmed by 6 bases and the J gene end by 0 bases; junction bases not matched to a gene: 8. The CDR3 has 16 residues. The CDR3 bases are TGTGCCAGCAGACGTGGACAGGAGCTAGCCAAAAACATTCAGTACTTC. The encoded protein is CASRRGQELAKNIQYF.

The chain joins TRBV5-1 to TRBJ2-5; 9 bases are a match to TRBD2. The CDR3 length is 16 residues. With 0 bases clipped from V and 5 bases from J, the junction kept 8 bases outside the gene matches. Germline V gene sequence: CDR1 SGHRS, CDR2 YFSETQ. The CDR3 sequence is CASSLAPAGGSETQYF. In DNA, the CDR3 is TGCGCCAGCAGCTTGGCGCCGGCGGGAGGGTCTGAGACCCAGTACTTC.

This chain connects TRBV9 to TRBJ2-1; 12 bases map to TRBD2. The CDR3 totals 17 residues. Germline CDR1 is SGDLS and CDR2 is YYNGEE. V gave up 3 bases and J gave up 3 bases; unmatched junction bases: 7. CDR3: CASSDRLAGVNYNEQFF. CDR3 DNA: TGTGCCAGCAGCGATAGACTAGCGGGAGTCAACTACAATGAGCAGTTCTTC.

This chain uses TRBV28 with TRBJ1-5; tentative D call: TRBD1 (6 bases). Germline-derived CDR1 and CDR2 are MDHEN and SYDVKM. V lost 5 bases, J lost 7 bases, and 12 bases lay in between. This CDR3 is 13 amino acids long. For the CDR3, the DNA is TGTGCCAGCAGTCCCAACAGGGCGCAGCCCCAGCATTTT. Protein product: CASSPNRAQPQHF.

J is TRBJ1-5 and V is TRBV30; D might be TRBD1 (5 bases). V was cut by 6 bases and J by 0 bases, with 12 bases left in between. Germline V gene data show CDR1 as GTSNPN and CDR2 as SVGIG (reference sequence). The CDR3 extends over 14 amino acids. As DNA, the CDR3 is TGTGCCTGTCAAGGGGTTAATAGCAATCAGCCCCAGCATTTT. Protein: CACQGVNSNQPQHF.

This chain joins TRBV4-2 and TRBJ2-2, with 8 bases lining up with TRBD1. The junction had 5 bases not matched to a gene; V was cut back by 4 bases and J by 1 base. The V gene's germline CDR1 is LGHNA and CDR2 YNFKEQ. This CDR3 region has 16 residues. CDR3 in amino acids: CASSRSDRGNTGELFF. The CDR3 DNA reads TGTGCCAGCAGCCGAAGTGACAGGGGGAACACCGGGGAGCTGTTTTTT.

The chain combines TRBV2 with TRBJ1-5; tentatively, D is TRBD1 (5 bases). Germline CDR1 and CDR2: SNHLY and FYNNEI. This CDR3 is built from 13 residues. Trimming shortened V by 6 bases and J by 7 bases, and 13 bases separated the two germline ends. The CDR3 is CASRRDSGQPQHF. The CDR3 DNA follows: TGTGCCAGCAGAAGGGACTCAGGGCAGCCCCAGCATTTT.

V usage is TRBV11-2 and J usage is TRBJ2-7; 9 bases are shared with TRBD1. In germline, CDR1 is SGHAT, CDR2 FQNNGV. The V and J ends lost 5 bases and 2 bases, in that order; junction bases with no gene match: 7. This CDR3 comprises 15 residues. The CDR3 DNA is TGTGCCAGCAGCCCCGGGACAGGGCCAACCTACGAGCAGTACTTC. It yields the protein CASSPGTGPTYEQYF.

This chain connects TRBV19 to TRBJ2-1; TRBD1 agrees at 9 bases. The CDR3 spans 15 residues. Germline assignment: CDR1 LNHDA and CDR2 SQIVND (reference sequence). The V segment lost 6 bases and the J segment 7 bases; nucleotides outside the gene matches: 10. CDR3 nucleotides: TGTGCCAGTAGCCCCCGGGACAGGGCTGGGAATGAGCAGTTCTTC. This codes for CASSPRDRAGNEQFF.

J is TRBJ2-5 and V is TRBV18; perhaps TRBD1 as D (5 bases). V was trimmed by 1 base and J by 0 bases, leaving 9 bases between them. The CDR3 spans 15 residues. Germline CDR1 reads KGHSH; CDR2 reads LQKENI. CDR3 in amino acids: CASSPQKGYQETQYF. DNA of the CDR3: TGTGCCAGCTCACCACAAAAGGGGTACCAAGAGACCCAGTACTTC.

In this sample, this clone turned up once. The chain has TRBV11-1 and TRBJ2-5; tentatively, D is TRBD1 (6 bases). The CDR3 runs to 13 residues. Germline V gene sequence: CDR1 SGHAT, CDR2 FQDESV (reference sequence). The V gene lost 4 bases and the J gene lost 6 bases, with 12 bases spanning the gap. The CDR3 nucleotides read TGTGCCAGCAGCTGGGACATGCCCCAGACCCAGTACTTC. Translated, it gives CASSWDMPQTQYF.

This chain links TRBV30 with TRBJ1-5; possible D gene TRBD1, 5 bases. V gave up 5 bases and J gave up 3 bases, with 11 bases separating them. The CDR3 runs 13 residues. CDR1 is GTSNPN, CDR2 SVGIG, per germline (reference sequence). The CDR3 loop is CAWAGGDNQPQHF. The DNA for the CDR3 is TGTGCCTGGGCCGGGGGTGACAATCAGCCCCAGCATTTT.